The entry below describes one T cell receptor beta chain. Its cognate antigen is unknown. This table comes from immunoSEQ multiplex PCR, and its TCRdb copy is limited to in-frame clones, with some not included. The repertoire includes 55,000 to 80,000 clones, roughly 75% of them detected once, and roughly 1.5% sits in the top ten. These data belong to a study of T cell repertoires and HLA-DP antigens. Study-wide background: Donors were two male and one female, aged 18-to-29 to 60-to-69.

General study findings and limits: Antigen presentation used HeLa cells, with total CD4+ cells responding.

The V gene lost 3 bases and the J gene lost 7 bases, with 16 bases spanning the gap. Germline lookup yields CDR1 SGHTS and CDR2 YDEGEE. The CDR3 is made up of 14 amino acids. The clonotype originates from a man aged 60-69 years in good health and CMV-seronegative. This chain joins TRBV5-8 and TRBJ2-5; D assignment may be TRBD1 or TRBD2 (7 bases each). Sequences were obtained from CD4+ T cells from PBMCs. The CDR3 coding sequence is TGTGCCAGCAGCTCCACAGGGGCGGGGGCGACCCAGTACTTC. This sequence encodes CASSSTGAGATQYF.